These 4 T cell receptor beta chains were all obtained from the same sample, sequenced in a study of cytomegalovirus exposure and HLA in healthy donors. Both 60 Vbeta primers and 13 Jbeta primers went into the PCR. The assay was immunoSEQ multiplex PCR, and TCRdb's table has in-frame clones only and misses some. The sample includes under 200,000 clones, around three quarters of them seen just once. The sample was PBMCs. These receptors originate from a man aged 50 or older in good health and CMV-seropositive.

The gene calls are TRBV19 and TRBJ1-4; TRBD1 aligns across 7 bases. Germline CDR1 and CDR2: LNHDA and SQIVND (reference sequence). Trimming cost V 4 bases and J 8 bases; bases outside gene matches: 7. The CDR3 consists of 14 residues. CDR3 nucleotides: TGTGCCAGTAGTAAAAGGGGGCGCCAGGAAAAACTGTTTTTT. As protein: CASSKRGRQEKLFF.

CDR3 amino acids: CASSRGGSNEKLFF. The CDR3 coding sequence is TGTGCCAGCAGCCGAGGGGGTTCTAATGAAAAACTGTTTTTT. This chain joins TRBV7-8 and TRBJ1-4, with D possibly TRBD1 on 6 matching bases. V lost 5 bases to trimming and J lost 3 bases, with 10 bases between them. CDR1 and CDR2 (germline): SGHVS, FQNEAQ. The CDR3 length is 14 residues.

The V and J genes are TRBV5-1 and TRBJ2-3; TRBD2 aligns across 11 bases. The CDR3 has 15 residues. The J segment lost 4 bases and the V segment lost 1 base, leaving 2 bases of the junction unmatched. The V gene's germline CDR1 is SGHRS and CDR2 YFSETQ. CDR3 nucleotide sequence: TGCGCCAGCAGCTTGTTAGCGGGGGGGTCAGATACGCAGTATTTT. This translates into CASSLLAGGSDTQYF.

A few counts support this clone. Here the CDR3 reads CASSEYGRGNTGELFF. The CDR3 region has the DNA TGTGCCAGCAGTGAATACGGCAGGGGGAACACCGGGGAGCTGTTTTTT. V and J are TRBV25-1 and TRBJ2-2; D possibly corresponds to TRBD1 (6 bases). Germline CDR1 is MGHDK and CDR2 is SYGVNS. Trimming removed 0 bases from V and 1 base from J, with 9 bases in between. There are 16 residues in the CDR3.